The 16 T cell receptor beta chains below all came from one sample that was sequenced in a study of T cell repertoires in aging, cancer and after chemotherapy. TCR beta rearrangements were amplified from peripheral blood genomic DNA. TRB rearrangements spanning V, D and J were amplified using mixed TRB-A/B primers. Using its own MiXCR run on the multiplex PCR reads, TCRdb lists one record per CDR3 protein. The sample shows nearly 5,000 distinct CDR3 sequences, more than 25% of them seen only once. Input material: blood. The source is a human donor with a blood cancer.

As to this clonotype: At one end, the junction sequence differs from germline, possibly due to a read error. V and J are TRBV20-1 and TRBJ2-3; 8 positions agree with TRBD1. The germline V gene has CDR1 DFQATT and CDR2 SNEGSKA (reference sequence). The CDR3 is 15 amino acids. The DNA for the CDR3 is TGCAGGGCTATCGACAGGGGCGAGGGCACAGATACGCAGTATTTT. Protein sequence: CRAIDRGEGTDTQYF.

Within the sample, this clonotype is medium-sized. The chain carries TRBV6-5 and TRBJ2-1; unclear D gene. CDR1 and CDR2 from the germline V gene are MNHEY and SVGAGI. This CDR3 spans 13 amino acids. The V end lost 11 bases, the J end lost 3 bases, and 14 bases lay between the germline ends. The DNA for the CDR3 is TGTGCCGCCCAACCGACACTCTACAATGAGCAGTTCTTC. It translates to CAAQPTLYNEQFF.

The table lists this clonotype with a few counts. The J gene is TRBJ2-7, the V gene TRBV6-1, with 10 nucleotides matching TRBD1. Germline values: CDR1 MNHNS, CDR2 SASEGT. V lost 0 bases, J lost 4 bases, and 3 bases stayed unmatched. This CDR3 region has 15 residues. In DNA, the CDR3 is TGTGCCAGCAGTGAAGCGTGGGACAGGGGTTACGAGCAGTACTTC. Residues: CASSEAWDRGYEQYF.

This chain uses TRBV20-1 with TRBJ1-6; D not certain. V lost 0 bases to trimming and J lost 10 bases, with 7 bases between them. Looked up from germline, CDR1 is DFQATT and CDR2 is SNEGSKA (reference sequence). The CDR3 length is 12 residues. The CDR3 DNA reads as TGCAGTGCTAGAGATGAACGATCACCCCTCCACTTT. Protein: CSARDERSPLHF.

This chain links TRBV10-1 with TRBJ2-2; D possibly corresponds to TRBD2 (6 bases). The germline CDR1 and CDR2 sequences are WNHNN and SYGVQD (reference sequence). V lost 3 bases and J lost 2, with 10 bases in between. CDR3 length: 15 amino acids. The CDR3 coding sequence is TGCGCCAGCAGTGAACGGGACTTAAACACCGGGGAGCTGTTTTTT. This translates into CASSERDLNTGELFF.

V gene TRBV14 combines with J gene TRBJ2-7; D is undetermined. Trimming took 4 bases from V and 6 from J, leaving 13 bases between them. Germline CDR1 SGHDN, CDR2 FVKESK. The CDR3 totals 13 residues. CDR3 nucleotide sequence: TGTGCCAGCAGCCCCTATCCCCAGCGCGAGCAGTACTTC. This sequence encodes CASSPYPQREQYF.

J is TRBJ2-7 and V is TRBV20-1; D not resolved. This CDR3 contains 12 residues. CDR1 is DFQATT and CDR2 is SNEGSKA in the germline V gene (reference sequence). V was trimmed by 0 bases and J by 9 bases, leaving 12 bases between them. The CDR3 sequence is CSARDPAAGQYF. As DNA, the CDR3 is TGCAGTGCTAGAGATCCCGCGGCCGGGCAGTACTTC.

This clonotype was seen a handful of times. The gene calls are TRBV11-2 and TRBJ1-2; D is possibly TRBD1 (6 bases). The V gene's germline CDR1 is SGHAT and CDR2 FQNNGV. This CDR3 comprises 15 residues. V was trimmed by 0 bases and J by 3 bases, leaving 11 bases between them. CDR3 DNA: TGTGCCAGCAGCTTAGATGTTCAGGGGTACTATGGCTACACCTTC. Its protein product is CASSLDVQGYYGYTF.

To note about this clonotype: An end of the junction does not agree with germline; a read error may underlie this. CDR3 residues: CASSFDRGTGELFF. The CDR3, as DNA: TGCGCCAGCAGCTTCGACAGGGGGACCGGGGAGCTGTTTTTT. The V and J genes are TRBV5-6 and TRBJ2-2, with 9 positions matching TRBD1. Germline CDR1 is SGHDT and CDR2 is YYEEEE. The CDR3 spans 14 residues. Together with reference TRBV5-6 and TRBJ2-2, the CDR3 gives the full variable domain: DAGVTQSPTHLIKTRGQQVTLRCSPKSGHDTVSWYQQALGQGPQFIFQYYEEEERQRGNFPDRFSGHQFPNYSSELNVNALLLGDSALYLCASSFDRGTGELFFGEGSRLTVL.

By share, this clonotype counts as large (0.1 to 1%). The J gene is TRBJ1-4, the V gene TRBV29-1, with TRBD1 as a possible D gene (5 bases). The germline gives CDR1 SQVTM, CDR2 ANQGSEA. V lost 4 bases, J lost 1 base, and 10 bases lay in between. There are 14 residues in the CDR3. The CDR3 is CSVALGGTNEKLFF. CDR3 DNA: TGCAGCGTTGCCTTGGGGGGAACTAATGAAAAACTGTTTTTT.

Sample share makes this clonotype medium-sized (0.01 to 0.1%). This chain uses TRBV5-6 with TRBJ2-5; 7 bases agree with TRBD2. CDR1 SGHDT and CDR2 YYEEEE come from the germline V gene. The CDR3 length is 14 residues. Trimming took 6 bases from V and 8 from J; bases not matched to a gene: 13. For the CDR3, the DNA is TGTGCCAGCACCAGCGGGACTGGGGCAAAAACCCAGTACTTC. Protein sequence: CASTSGTGAKTQYF.

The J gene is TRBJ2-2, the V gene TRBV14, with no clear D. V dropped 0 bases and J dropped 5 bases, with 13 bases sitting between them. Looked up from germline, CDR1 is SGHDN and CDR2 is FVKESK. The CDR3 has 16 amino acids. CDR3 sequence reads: CASSQEYLWQTGELFF. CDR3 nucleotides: TGTGCCAGCAGCCAAGAGTACCTCTGGCAAACCGGGGAGCTGTTTTTT.

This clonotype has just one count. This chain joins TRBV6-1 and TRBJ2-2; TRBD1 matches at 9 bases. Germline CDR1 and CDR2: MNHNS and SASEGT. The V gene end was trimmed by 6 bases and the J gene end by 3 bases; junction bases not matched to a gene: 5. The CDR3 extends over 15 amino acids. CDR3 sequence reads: CASSRQGGYTGELFF. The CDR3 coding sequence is TGTGCCAGCAGCAGACAGGGGGGTTACACCGGGGAGCTGTTTTTT.

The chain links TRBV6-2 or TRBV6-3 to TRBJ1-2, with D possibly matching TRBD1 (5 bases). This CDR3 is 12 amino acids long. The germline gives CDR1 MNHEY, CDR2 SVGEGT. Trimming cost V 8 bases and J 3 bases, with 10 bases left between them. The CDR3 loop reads CASGRGYYGYTF. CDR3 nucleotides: TGTGCCAGCGGACGGGGCTACTATGGCTACACCTTC.

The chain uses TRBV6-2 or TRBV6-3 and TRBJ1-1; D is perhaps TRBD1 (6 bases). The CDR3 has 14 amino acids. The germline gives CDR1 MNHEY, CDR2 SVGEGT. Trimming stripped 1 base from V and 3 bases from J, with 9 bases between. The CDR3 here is CASSYWTEYTEAFF. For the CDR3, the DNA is TGTGCCAGCAGTTACTGGACAGAATACACTGAAGCTTTCTTT.

The CDR3 loop reads CASRRTINTEAFF. CDR3 coding DNA: TGTGCCAGCAGGAGGACAATCAACACTGAAGCTTTCTTT. The V and J genes are TRBV6-5 and TRBJ1-1, with D tentatively TRBD1 (5 bases). Germline lookup yields CDR1 MNHEY and CDR2 SVGAGI. The CDR3 has 13 amino acids. Trimming stripped 6 bases from V and 2 bases from J, with 10 bases between.